This TCR beta chain was captured in a study of cytotoxic CD8 clonotypes in ibrutinib-treated CLL (dated by TCRdb to about 2021). At the level of the whole study: In this cohort, more than 14 patients were treatment-naive and some 10 were relapsed/refractory, while some 17 had unmutated IGHV. Every sample from remission and from progressive disease was obtained while the patients were still on ibrutinib. Of the approximately 87 participants in the trial, about 25 had longitudinal samples available. The response samples were drawn at a median of approximately twelve months into treatment, with a range of about 6 to 36 months. Samples averaged roughly 280,000 productive templates and tens of thousands of productive rearrangements. Partial responses were observed in about 25 patients and complete responses in 2; after a median follow-up of 68 months, remission was maintained in about 15 patients and progression was observed in approximately 12. Cryopreserved peripheral blood mononuclear cells were obtained before treatment, at response, and at either sustained remission or disease progression. Summary of the overall study and its limitations: Public clonotypes were found to be uncommon and were observed to contract or remain stable during treatment; the increase in clonality was shown to reflect expansion of private clonotypes at ibrutinib response. Sampling times were not matched between patients in sustained remission and patients whose disease was progressing, and lymph node repertoires were not examined. At baseline, clonality was higher than in age-matched healthy donors and showed a strong correlation with circulating CD8+ T-cell counts. Clonality rose at ibrutinib response, remained stable during sustained remission, and dropped back toward baseline at progression.

Looking up the germline V gene (reference sequence) yields CDR1 SSHAT and CDR2 FNYEAQ. The cysteine opens and the phenylalanine closes a CDR3 of 15 amino acids. Only the CDR3 DNA is retained, 45 bases long and in frame from the first base. This clone was seen ten or more times. This clone's antigen is unknown. At one boundary the junction diverges from the germline segment, which might be a read error. Other nucleotide sequences in the sample specify the same CDR3. A MiSeq instrument was used for deep resolution sequencing, which targeted depths ranging from 1 in 1 million up to 1 in 200,000 T cells, with coverage averaging 10x for each clonotype. The immunoSEQ hsTCRB Kit was used to generate the TCR beta libraries. Per the source publication's procedure: The data were analyzed with ImmunoSEQ Analyzer and ImmunoSEQ Data Assistant, and V, D and J gene assignments followed IMGT definitions. Clonality was computed as one minus normalized Shannon entropy of productive rearrangement frequencies, ranging from 0 to 1. Public clonotype analysis was restricted to overrepresented clonotypes comprising at least 0.05% of each patient's repertoire. About a dozen repertoires from age-matched healthy donors, obtained from immuneACCESS, served as clonality controls. The clones in this table, taken by TCRdb from immuneACCESS, are in-frame only. Not every clone is retained; where verified, under half of the shortfall comes from an unresolved V gene, and the cause of the rest is unknown. From that table come the V and J calls and clone size; the DNA was used to work out D and trimming. The sample data list around 200,000 clones, and approximately 75% of these were observed just once. The ten largest account for around 10% of the sample.

The sample's time point label, in plain terms: approximately eleven months on ibrutinib. For TCR beta library preparation, 1.5 to 2 micrograms of genomic DNA were extracted from the cryopreserved PBMCs. High-throughput TCR beta sequencing was performed on longitudinal blood samples from CLL patients receiving ibrutinib monotherapy. The patients were enrolled in a single-center, open-label phase 2 trial of ibrutinib monotherapy. This specimen was PBMCs, taken after 12 months of ibrutinib treatment. This receptor was taken from a human donor with chronic lymphocytic leukemia. The rearranged chain carries TRBV7-7 and TRBJ2-7; TRBD1 aligns with 8 central bases. CDR3 sequence: CASSLGQGATYEQYF. In nucleotide form, the sequence is TGTGCTAGCAGCTTAGGCCAGGGGGCGACCTACGAGCAGTACTTC. Outside the CDR3, residues come from the reference TRBV7-7 and TRBJ2-7 proteins, so the full variable domain is: GAGVSQSPRYKVTKRGQDVTLRCDPISSHATLYWYQQALGQGPEFLTYFNYEAQPDKSGLPSDRFSAERPEGSISTLTIQRTEQRDSAMYRCASSLGQGATYEQYFGPGTRLTVT.